The 17 T cell receptor beta chains given below trace back to one sample, sequenced in a study of T cells of healthy individuals. TCRdb processed the 5' RACE reads anew with MiXCR; each CDR3 protein has one entry. The sample carries about 57,000 distinct CDR3 sequences, 16% recorded once. The origin of the receptors is a human donor in good health.

In this sample, this clonotype turned up many times. The V and J genes are TRBV15 and TRBJ1-2, with TRBD1 matching over 8 bases. There are 16 residues in the CDR3. V shed 1 base and J 2 bases; nucleotides not matched to a gene: 6. Germline CDR1 reads LNHNV; CDR2 reads YYDKDF (reference sequence). The CDR3 region has the DNA TGTGCCACCAGCAGAGGTCGAAGGGACAGGAACTATGGCTACACCTTC. As protein: CATSRGRRDRNYGYTF.

This chain joins TRBV7-2 and TRBJ1-6; no firm D call. The CDR3 extends over 17 amino acids. Germline-derived CDR1 and CDR2 are SGHTA and FQGNSA. Trimming removed 2 bases from V and 2 bases from J, with 13 bases in between. CDR3 sequence: CASSLISGEPYNSPLHF. CDR3 nucleotide sequence: TGTGCCAGCAGCTTAATTAGCGGGGAACCCTATAATTCACCCCTCCACTTT.

This clonotype was picked up a small number of times. V usage is TRBV9 and J usage is TRBJ2-3; no reliable D call. The CDR3 runs to 13 residues. CDR1 and CDR2 from the germline V gene are SGDLS and YYNGEE. Trimming pared 4 bases from V and 5 bases from J, leaving 11 bases between. CDR3 protein: CASSFTPEDTQYF. The CDR3 DNA sequence: TGTGCCAGCAGCTTTACCCCCGAAGATACGCAGTATTTT.

The V gene is TRBV18, the J gene TRBJ2-5, with unresolved D. In germline, CDR1 is KGHSH, CDR2 LQKENI. CDR3 length: 14 residues. V lost 2 bases and J 7 bases, leaving 14 bases between the germline ends. The CDR3 nucleotides are TGTGCCAGCTCACCAGTAGGTCGTTCAGGGACCCAGTACTTC. Translated, it gives CASSPVGRSGTQYF.

This clonotype was seen ten or more times. This chain connects TRBV28 to TRBJ1-2; possibly TRBD1 for D (5 bases). V was clipped by 8 bases and J by 8 bases, with 15 bases between them. The CDR3 contains 12 residues. The germline gives CDR1 MDHEN, CDR2 SYDVKM. The chain's CDR3 is CASEGIGWGYTF. The CDR3 bases are TGTGCCAGCGAGGGGATCGGGTGGGGCTACACCTTC.

V gene TRBV3-1 combines with J gene TRBJ2-5; 10 nucleotides match TRBD2. J lost 5 bases, V lost 0 bases, and 9 bases had no gene match. Germline V gives CDR1 LGHDT, CDR2 YNNKEL (reference sequence). This CDR3 has 17 amino acids. The CDR3 nucleotides are TGTGCCAGCAGCCAAGATCGAACGCTAGCGGGGGTGGAGACCCAGTACTTC. Its translation is CASSQDRTLAGVETQYF.

The chain links TRBV5-1 to TRBJ1-1; tentatively, D is TRBD1 (6 bases). Trimming removed 5 bases from V and 5 bases from J, with 19 bases in between. CDR1 is SGHRS, CDR2 YFSETQ, per germline. The CDR3 loop spans 15 amino acids. The CDR3: CASSPDRLGGTEAFF. The DNA for the CDR3 is TGCGCCAGCAGTCCCGACAGGCTCGGGGGGACTGAAGCTTTCTTT.

This rearrangement joins TRBV6-5 to TRBJ2-3; D unclear. V shed 9 bases and J shed 0 bases, with 19 bases lying between them. The germline gives CDR1 MNHEY, CDR2 SVGAGI. This CDR3 has 16 residues. CDR3 nucleotide sequence: TGTGCCAGGGGCCCTCGGGTGTCCCCTAGCACAGATACGCAGTATTTT. Protein: CARGPRVSPSTDTQYF.

This CDR3 is CASSEGFQPQHF. For the CDR3, the DNA is TGTGCCAGCAGTGAAGGCTTTCAGCCCCAGCATTTT. The chain joins TRBV2 to TRBJ1-5; no firm D call. Between the trimmed V and J ends, which lost 1 base and 6 bases, there was a span of 4 bases. Per germline, CDR1 SNHLY and CDR2 FYNNEI. This CDR3 spans 12 amino acids.

Many counts were recorded for this clonotype. V gene TRBV20-1 combines with J gene TRBJ2-1; D remains unclear. Germline values: CDR1 DFQATT, CDR2 SNEGSKA (reference sequence). CDR3 length equals 14 residues. V lost 1 base and J 1 base, leaving 8 bases between the germline ends. As DNA, the CDR3 is TGCAGTGCTAGAGGACGATTTTCCTACAATGAGCAGTTCTTC. This sequence encodes CSARGRFSYNEQFF.

The chain carries TRBV20-1 and TRBJ2-1; TRBD2 aligns across 9 bases. Per germline, CDR1 DFQATT and CDR2 SNEGSKA (reference sequence). J was trimmed by 12 bases and V by 1 base; bases with no gene match: 13. The CDR3 length is 15 residues. CDR3 sequence: CSARGRLAGTEGQFF. CDR3 sequence (DNA): TGCAGTGCTAGAGGTCGGCTAGCGGGAACGGAGGGGCAGTTCTTC.

This clonotype was picked up many times. This rearrangement joins TRBV28 to TRBJ2-2; 10 nucleotides line up with TRBD2. The germline CDR1 and CDR2 sequences are MDHEN and SYDVKM. With 2 bases clipped from V and 1 base from J, the junction kept 4 bases outside the gene matches. This CDR3 has 17 residues. The CDR3 reads CASSLRRTSGNTGELFF. The CDR3, as DNA: TGTGCCAGCAGTTTAAGACGGACTAGCGGGAACACCGGGGAGCTGTTTTTT. The variable domain in full, with the rest retrieved from reference TRBV28 and TRBJ2-2, is DVKVTQSSRYLVKRTGEKVFLECVQDMDHENMFWYRQDPGLGLRLIYFSYDVKMKEKGDIPEGYSVSREKKERFSLILESASTNQTSMYLCASSLRRTSGNTGELFFGEGSRLTVL.

V is TRBV12-3 or TRBV12-4 and J is TRBJ2-1; the match to TRBD1 covers 7 bases. Losses at the gene ends were 6 bases for V and 4 bases for J; bases not matched to a gene: 6. CDR3 length: 14 amino acids. The CDR3 DNA is TGTGCCAGCAGCCCCGGACAGGTATACAATGAGCAGTTCTTC. As protein: CASSPGQVYNEQFF.

This clonotype was seen a handful of times. The gene calls are TRBV7-9 and TRBJ2-7, with TRBD1 matching over 9 bases. Germline-derived CDR1 and CDR2 are SEHNR and FQNEAQ (reference sequence). Trimming at V came to 5 bases and at J to 3 bases, leaving 8 bases not matched to a gene. This CDR3 has 15 amino acids. CDR3 amino acids: CASSKRTGELYEQYF. The CDR3 DNA reads TGTGCCAGCAGCAAACGGACAGGGGAACTCTACGAGCAGTACTTC.

This clonotype has a count of ten or more. The V and J genes are TRBV7-8 and TRBJ1-2, with TRBD1 matching 7 bases. This CDR3 region has 15 residues. CDR1 and CDR2 from the germline V gene are SGHVS and FQNEAQ. V lost 5 bases to trimming and J lost 1 base; unmatched junction nucleotides: 7. The CDR3 DNA follows: TGTGCCAGCAGCCCAGACAGGGTTCGTAACTATGGCTACACCTTC. Encoded protein: CASSPDRVRNYGYTF. Full variable domain (missing parts from reference TRBV7-8 and TRBJ1-2): GAGVSQSPRYKVAKRGQDVALRCDPISGHVSLFWYQQALGQGPEFLTYFQNEAQLDKSGLPSDRFFAERPEGSVSTLKIQRTQQEDSAVYLCASSPDRVRNYGYTFGSGTRLTVV.

On this clonotype: This could be a read error, since a much larger clone is one nucleotide away. This rearrangement joins TRBV28 to TRBJ2-4, with no clear D. The CDR3 length is 13 residues. V was cut by 4 bases and J by 9 bases, with 13 bases left in between. CDR1 MDHEN and CDR2 SYDVKM come from the germline V gene. CDR3 coding DNA: TGTGCCAGCAGTTCCGGCGTGTTGAGCATTCAGTACTTC. This sequence encodes CASSSGVLSIQYF.

This clonotype appeared many times. The chain links TRBV4-1 to TRBJ2-1; D is tentatively TRBD1 or TRBD2 (5 bases each). V lost 4 bases, J lost 2 bases, and 12 bases lay in between. CDR3 length equals 15 residues. CDR1 is MGHRA, CDR2 YSYEKL, per germline. The CDR3 is CASSRLGTPYNEQFF. Written as DNA, the CDR3 is TGCGCCAGCAGCCGCCTCGGGACCCCCTACAATGAGCAGTTCTTC.